This entry describes one T cell receptor beta chain. Its antigen remains unidentified. The sample belongs to a study of CD8 T cells in ankylosing spondylitis. Study observations and caveats: A TCR beta motif made of roughly eight highly homologous variants seemed typical of ankylosing spondylitis blood.

TCRdb called the 5' RACE reads again in MiXCR, with one record for every CDR3 protein. This sample has approximately 150,000 distinct CDR3 sequences, with roughly 10% found just once. Unmatched junction bases numbered 5, after V lost 6 bases and J lost 3 bases. This CDR3 is 15 amino acids long. Germline assignment: CDR1 SGHTA and CDR2 FQGNSA. The sample comprised blood, either unsorted or a sorted T cell fraction (not recorded which). The TCR originated in a female donor with ankylosing spondylitis or in good health (not recorded which). V is TRBV7-2 and J is TRBJ2-3; 11 bases are a match to TRBD2. The CDR3 here is CASRPRTSGTDTQYF. DNA for the CDR3: TGTGCCAGCAGACCCCGGACTAGCGGGACAGATACGCAGTATTTT.